This T cell receptor (beta chain) was obtained from a study of T cells in Graves' hyperthyroidism and ophthalmopathy. Amplified TCR beta CDR3 regions came from RNA transcripts. Researchers ran a first-round RT-PCR on the TCR CDR3 using the HTBI primer set. MiXCR, applied by TCRdb to the multiplex PCR reads, yields one record per CDR3 protein. This table has nearly 750,000 distinct CDR3 sequences, over 35% appearing once. Criteria for exclusion of patients were uncontrolled infection, other autoimmune disease, pregnancy or lactation. The table lists this clonotype with many counts. This CDR3 is built from 13 residues. CDR1 is ENHRY, CDR2 SYGVKD, per germline. The V end was cut by 8 bases, the J end by 1 base, with 11 bases between.

Material: blood. This chain uses TRBV10-3 with TRBJ1-2; the D is unclear. This receptor was taken from a woman between 40 and 50 years old with Graves' hyperthyroidism. CDR3 sequence reads: CAILKGNNYGYTF. In DNA, the CDR3 is TGTGCCATCCTTAAAGGAAATAACTATGGCTACACCTTC.